The T cell receptor (beta chain) under discussion was sequenced for a study of T cells in localized non-small cell lung cancer. Study-wide results and caveats: Heterogeneity is still possible, as just one tumor region was sequenced. Tumor trailed uninvolved adjacent lung in T cell clonality, which peaked there. For the top 100 tumor clones, a median approximately 50 also appeared in adjacent lung.

Clones were sequenced by immunoSEQ multiplex PCR, and TCRdb holds only the in-frame ones, with some missing. The sample consists of tens of thousands of clones, 75% to 90% of them appearing once. The V and J ends lost 7 bases and 5 bases, in that order; junction bases with no gene match: 10. The CDR3 extends over 14 amino acids. Looked up from germline, CDR1 is MDHEN and CDR2 is SYDVKM. To note about this clone: The antigen remains unidentified.

The sample in question was peripheral blood, obtained before any cancer treatment. This clonotype was sampled from a woman aged 40 to 75 with stage I lung adenocarcinoma. This chain joins TRBV28 and TRBJ2-7; 8 nucleotides match TRBD1. CDR3 nucleotides: TGTGCCAGCAAGGCAGGGGGCGCATCCCACGAGCAGTACTTC. As protein: CASKAGGASHEQYF.